Shown below are 21 T cell receptor beta chains from a single sample sequenced in a study of T cell responses to AZD1222 COVID-19 vaccine. Produced via immunoSEQ multiplex PCR; TCRdb's table is partial and in-frame only. This table holds 100,000 to 140,000 clones, around 93% found once. The sample in question was peripheral blood, obtained 28 days after the second AZD1222 dose. These receptors all stem from an adult who received the AZD1222 COVID-19 vaccine.

The rearrangement links TRBV6-5 to TRBJ2-7, with a possible D match to TRBD2 (6 bases). Trimming removed 5 bases from V and 6 bases from J, with 20 bases in between. The CDR3 totals 15 residues. Looked up from germline, CDR1 is MNHEY and CDR2 is SVGAGI. CDR3 nucleotide sequence: TGTGCCAGCAGTCTGTCGGGGGATTGGAATGGCGAGCAGTACTTC. Its protein is CASSLSGDWNGEQYF.

The chain carries TRBV4-1 and TRBJ2-7; no definite D call. V was shortened by 0 bases and J by 3 bases, with 12 bases between the two germline ends. Germline V lookup: CDR1 MGHRA, CDR2 YSYEKL. The CDR3 is 15 amino acids. CDR3 in DNA: TGCGCCAGCAGCCAAGACGGATCTTCCTTCTACGAGCAGTACTTC. Its translation is CASSQDGSSFYEQYF.

Of note for this clone: A read error may produce the germline difference seen at one junction end. The chain couples TRBV7-7 to TRBJ1-5; TRBD1 matches at 9 bases. CDR3 length: 16 amino acids. CDR1 SSHAT and CDR2 FNYEAQ come from the germline V gene (reference sequence). The CDR3 coding sequence is TGTGCTAGCAGCTTAGGGGGACAGGGAGGCAATCAGCCCCAGCATTTT. This gives the protein CASSLGGQGGNQPQHF.

The chain recombines TRBV27 with TRBJ1-1; D possibly corresponds to TRBD1 (5 bases). V lost 8 bases and J lost 7, with 26 bases in between. This CDR3 is 16 amino acids long. Germline V gene lookup returns CDR1 MNHEY and CDR2 SMNVEV (reference sequence). The CDR3: CASGTRGSQFRGEAFF. DNA of the CDR3: TGTGCCAGCGGGACCCGGGGGTCACAGTTTCGGGGTGAAGCTTTCTTT.

The rearrangement uses TRBV24-1 and TRBJ2-2; TRBD1 aligns across 9 bases. Trimming at V came to 5 bases and at J to 6 bases, leaving 3 bases not matched to a gene. The CDR3 totals 14 residues. The germline CDR1 and CDR2 sequences are KGHDR and SFDVKD. The CDR3 region has the DNA TGTGCCACCAGTGGGGACAGGGAAGCCGGGGAGCTGTTTTTT. Translated, it gives CATSGDREAGELFF.

V usage is TRBV7-8 and J usage is TRBJ1-1; possibly TRBD1 for D (5 bases). The V end lost 4 bases, the J end lost 0 bases, and 6 bases lay between the germline ends. The germline CDR1 and CDR2 sequences are SGHVS and FQNEAQ. CDR3 length equals 13 residues. CDR3 sequence (DNA): TGTGCCAGCAGCTCGACAGTGAACACTGAAGCTTTCTTT. Amino acid sequence: CASSSTVNTEAFF.

This clone was picked up one time. The chain is built from TRBV2 and TRBJ2-2; TRBD2 matches 7 bases. This CDR3 is built from 15 residues. The junction had 5 bases not matched to a gene; V was cut back by 2 bases and J by 5 bases. The germline V gene encodes CDR1 SNHLY and CDR2 FYNNEI. In nucleotides, the CDR3 is TGTGCCAGCAGTGAAAGACGGGGGGAGACCGGGGAGCTGTTTTTT. It yields the protein CASSERRGETGELFF.

The chain joins TRBV4-1 to TRBJ2-7; TRBD1 matches 10 bases. The CDR3 is 15 amino acids. The junction had 2 bases not matched to a gene; V was cut back by 2 bases and J by 1 base. The germline V gene encodes CDR1 MGHRA and CDR2 YSYEKL. DNA for the CDR3: TGCGCCAGCAGCCAAAGGGACAGGGGTTCCTACGAGCAGTACTTC. As protein: CASSQRDRGSYEQYF.

The rearrangement uses TRBV5-1 and TRBJ1-1; tentatively, D is TRBD1 (5 bases). Per germline, CDR1 SGHRS and CDR2 YFSETQ. The germline V and J ends were trimmed by 0 bases and 4 bases, with 13 bases remaining between them. CDR3 size: 15 residues. The CDR3 region has the DNA TGCGCCAGCAGCTTGGCCAGGGCAGGATCCACTGAAGCTTTCTTT. As protein: CASSLARAGSTEAFF. The variable domain in full, with the rest retrieved from reference TRBV5-1 and TRBJ1-1, is KAGVTQTPRYLIKTRGQQVTLSCSPISGHRSVSWYQQTPGQGLQFLFEYFSETQRNKGNFPGRFSGRQFSNSRSEMNVSTLELGDSALYLCASSLARAGSTEAFFGQGTRLTVV.

The chain carries TRBV24-1 and TRBJ2-1; 15 bases fit TRBD2. V dropped 3 bases and J dropped 0; count of bases not matched to a gene: 8. CDR3 length: 20 amino acids. Germline CDR1 is KGHDR and CDR2 is SFDVKD. CDR3 coding DNA: TGTGCCACCAGTGATCCCCGGGGACTAGCGGGAGGAAACTCCTACAATGAGCAGTTCTTC. This gives the protein CATSDPRGLAGGNSYNEQFF.

The chain joins TRBV7-9 to TRBJ1-2; D might be TRBD1 (5 bases). The CDR3 contains 16 residues. In germline, CDR1 is SEHNR, CDR2 FQNEAQ (reference sequence). The V end was cut by 5 bases, the J end by 2 bases, with 18 bases between. The CDR3 loop reads CASSPRPGTANYGYTF. The CDR3, as DNA: TGTGCCAGCAGCCCTCGTCCCGGGACCGCGAACTATGGCTACACCTTC. The whole variable domain, remainder taken from reference TRBV7-9 and TRBJ1-2, is DTGVSQNPRHKITKRGQNVTFRCDPISEHNRLYWYRQTLGQGPEFLTYFQNEAQLEKSRLLSDRFSAERPKGSFSTLEIQRTEQGDSAMYLCASSPRPGTANYGYTFGSGTRLTVV.

This clone was observed a single time. The rearrangement uses TRBV27 and TRBJ1-1; possibly TRBD1 for D (6 bases). The CDR3 is 14 residues long. Germline-derived CDR1 and CDR2 are MNHEY and SMNVEV (reference sequence). Trimming left V 7 bases short and J 1 base short, with 13 bases between. CDR3 nucleotides: TGTGCCAGCACCTTTACGGACAGGAACACTGAAGCTTTCTTT. Its translation: CASTFTDRNTEAFF.

The chain joins TRBV13 to TRBJ1-5; maybe TRBD1 (6 bases). The germline V and J ends were trimmed by 0 bases and 4 bases, with 10 bases remaining between them. Germline loops: CDR1 PRHDT, CDR2 FYEKMQ (reference sequence). This CDR3 is built from 15 residues. CDR3 nucleotide sequence: TGTGCCAGCAGCTTAGGCCGGGACAATAATCAGCCCCAGCATTTT. Translation: CASSLGRDNNQPQHF.

The chain joins TRBV6-1 to TRBJ2-6; no clear D. Per the germline V gene, CDR1 is MNHNS and CDR2 is SASEGT. This CDR3 contains 16 residues. V was shortened by 2 bases and J by 0 bases, with 8 bases between the two germline ends. CDR3 sequence: CASSESRNSGANVLTF. The DNA for the CDR3 is TGTGCCAGCAGTGAATCCCGGAACTCTGGGGCCAACGTCCTGACTTTC.

The chain couples TRBV10-3 to TRBJ2-7, with 9 bases identical to TRBD1. The CDR3 has 14 residues. The V segment lost 10 bases and the J segment 5 bases; nucleotides outside the gene matches: 12. CDR1 is ENHRY, CDR2 SYGVKD, per germline. The CDR3 region is CATKGTGNDDEQYF. Here the CDR3 DNA reads TGTGCCACCAAAGGGACAGGGAATGATGACGAGCAGTACTTC.

This rearrangement joins TRBV9 to TRBJ2-3; D gene uncertain. The CDR3 runs to 16 residues. Germline CDR1 SGDLS, CDR2 YYNGEE. V lost 0 bases and J 0 bases, leaving 11 bases between the germline ends. The CDR3 DNA is TGTGCCAGCAGCGTAGGTTCGACTCCTAGCACAGATACGCAGTATTTT. Translated, it gives CASSVGSTPSTDTQYF.

The chain recombines TRBV30 with TRBJ2-2, with D possibly being TRBD1 (5 bases). The CDR3 spans 14 residues. Germline CDR1 is GTSNPN and CDR2 is SVGIG (reference sequence). V shed 8 bases and J shed 4 bases, with 17 bases lying between them. Here the CDR3 DNA reads TGTGCCCAACCCATTAGGGGCAGCACCGGGGAGCTGTTTTTT. This sequence encodes CAQPIRGSTGELFF.

This clone was found once. This chain connects TRBV7-2 to TRBJ2-4; the match to TRBD1 covers 12 bases. J lost 6 bases, V lost 4 bases, and 4 bases had no gene match. CDR1 and CDR2 (germline): SGHTA, FQGNSA. The length of the CDR3 is 15 residues. Here the CDR3 DNA reads TGTGCCAGCAGCTCCGGGACAGGGGGCGGAAACATTCAGTACTTC. It yields the protein CASSSGTGGGNIQYF.

CDR3 in DNA: TGTGCCAGTAGTAGCGCCAGTCAACAGGGTTCGGGCTACACCTTC. This gives the protein CASSSASQQGSGYTF. The chain is built from TRBV19 and TRBJ1-2, with D possibly matching TRBD1 (6 bases). Trimming cost V 4 bases and J 8 bases, with 20 bases left between them. The CDR3 spans 15 residues. Germline V CDR1 and CDR2: LNHDA, SQIVND (reference sequence).

The chain carries TRBV5-1 and TRBJ1-2, with 7 bases that match TRBD1. The CDR3 is 15 amino acids. Germline loops: CDR1 SGHRS, CDR2 YFSETQ. Trimming cost V 1 base and J 6 bases; bases outside gene matches: 9. CDR3 in amino acids: CASSLTGASRNGYTF. CDR3 coding DNA: TGCGCCAGCAGCTTGACAGGGGCAAGTCGAAATGGCTACACCTTC.

This clone was recorded once. The chain couples TRBV30 to TRBJ1-6; TRBD1 agrees at 8 bases. Germline V gives CDR1 GTSNPN, CDR2 SVGIG (reference sequence). This CDR3 has 15 amino acids. Trimming removed 2 bases from V and 7 bases from J; junction bases left unmatched: 7. The CDR3 loop is CAWSPTGAENSPLHF. CDR3 bases: TGTGCCTGGAGTCCGACAGGGGCGGAGAATTCACCCCTCCACTTT.